Listed below are T cell receptor beta chains from one sample, sequenced in a study of spatial heterogeneity in lung cancer. TCRdb re-called the 5' RACE reads through MiXCR, storing one row per CDR3 protein. The sample includes about 38,000 distinct CDR3 sequences, around 7.2% seen only once; the top ten take 25% to 35%. Here the sequenced sample was PBMCs, taken at surgery. The receptors stem from a male donor with early-stage non-small cell lung cancer. Both conserved end residues are part of each CDR3. D genes are given only for firm matches. The size of a clone is reported for some rows only, either as once, few or many, or as a class for expanded clones.

.	TRBV20-1	TRBD2	TRBJ2-1	16	TGCAGTGCTAGAGACCTAACTAGCGGGAGGAATGATGAGCAGTTCTTC	CSARDLTSGRNDEQFF
many	TRBV19	TRBD2	TRBJ2-1	19	TGTGCCAGTAGTATCCCTAAAACCCCTAGCGGGAGAAATACCGATGAGCAGTTCTTC	CASSIPKTPSGRNTDEQFF
many	TRBV5-1	.	TRBJ1-5	16	TGCGCCAGCAGCTTGGGGCAGCCGTATAGCAATCAGCCCCAGCATTTT	CASSLGQPYSNQPQHF
many	TRBV20-1	.	TRBJ1-2	14	TGCAGTGCTACCCTGGGGTCCTCTAACTATGGCTACACCTTC	CSATLGSSNYGYTF
.	TRBV7-2	TRBD2	TRBJ2-3	15	TGTGCCAGCAGCAAGGGACTAGCGGGCACAGATACGCAGTATTTT	CASSKGLAGTDTQYF
few	TRBV2	.	TRBJ1-6	15	TGTGCCAGCAGCCCACGTGGCCTGGATAATTCACCCCTCCACTTT	CASSPRGLDNSPLHF
few	TRBV19	.	TRBJ2-5	14	TGTGCCAGTAGTAGGAGGGAAGGAGCGGAGACCCAGTACTTC	CASSRREGAETQYF
.	TRBV30	.	TRBJ2-2	13	TGTGCCTGGAGTGTACGGGGGAACGGGGAGCTGTTTTTT	CAWSVRGNGELFF
many	TRBV11-2	.	TRBJ1-1	12	TGTGCCAGCAGCTTAGCCGGGGTCCAAGCTTTCTTT	CASSLAGVQAFF
many	TRBV20-1	.	TRBJ1-5	15	TGCAGTGCTAGATTGAAGTCAGACGGCAATCAGCCCCAGCATTTT	CSARLKSDGNQPQHF
many	TRBV18	TRBD1	TRBJ2-3	16	TGTGCCAGCTCACCACCGGGACAGGGAATTAAAGATACGCAGTATTTT	CASSPPGQGIKDTQYF
many	TRBV5-1	.	TRBJ1-3	14	TGCGCCAGCAGCCCGAAGGAGGGTGGAAACACCATATATTTT	CASSPKEGGNTIYF
many	TRBV18	.	TRBJ1-6	14	TGTGCCAGCTCAGAACTTCTGAGGGAGTCACCCCTCCACTTT	CASSELLRESPLHF
few	TRBV5-4	.	TRBJ2-3	16	TGTGCCAGCAGCTTGGCCGGGGGCGGGGAGTCTTATACGCAGTATTTT	CASSLAGGGESYTQYF
many	TRBV11-2	.	TRBJ2-3	16	TGTGCCAGCAGCTTAAACCCGGGAGCCGGGACAGATACGCAGTATTTT	CASSLNPGAGTDTQYF
many	TRBV18	.	TRBJ1-2	13	TGTGCCAGCTCACCCACAGGATACTATGGCTACACCTTC	CASSPTGYYGYTF